These 28 T cell receptor beta chains were all obtained from the same sample, sequenced in a study of blood T cell repertoires in COVID-19. Assay used: immunoSEQ multiplex PCR; TCRdb lists only in-frame clones, some missing. The data hold 50,000 to 60,000 clones, with around nine tenths observed a single time. The sequencing sample was made of peripheral blood. The source is a man in his sixties with active COVID-19.

This clone has only one observation. V gene TRBV6-5 combines with J gene TRBJ2-1; TRBD1 is a possible D gene (5 bases). V gave up 6 bases and J gave up 8 bases, with 14 bases separating them. The germline V gene encodes CDR1 MNHEY and CDR2 SVGAGI. CDR3 length: 13 amino acids. The CDR3 nucleotides are TGTGCCAGCAGCCCGCCAGGGCTCTATGAGCAGTTCTTC. As protein: CASSPPGLYEQFF.

V gene TRBV2 combines with J gene TRBJ2-7; D perhaps matches TRBD2 (8 bases). V was shortened by 6 bases and J by 2 bases, with 14 bases between the two germline ends. The CDR3 runs 14 residues. The V gene's germline CDR1 is SNHLY and CDR2 FYNNEI. For the CDR3, the DNA is TGTGCCAGCAGCGGGAGGGGGCCAGCCTACGAGCAGTACTTC. Residues: CASSGRGPAYEQYF.

V is TRBV19 and J is TRBJ2-2, with TRBD2 identical over 10 bases. The CDR3 extends over 16 amino acids. V lost 3 bases and J lost 6; bases outside the gene matches: 7. Germline lookup yields CDR1 LNHDA and CDR2 SQIVND (reference sequence). This CDR3 is CASSIKSGRASGELFF. Written as DNA, the CDR3 is TGTGCCAGTAGTATTAAGAGCGGGAGGGCCTCCGGGGAGCTGTTTTTT. The entire variable domain, with the rest obtained from reference TRBV19 and TRBJ2-2, is as follows: DGGITQSPKYLFRKEGQNVTLSCEQNLNHDAMYWYRQDPGQGLRLIYYSQIVNDFQKGDIAEGYSVSREKKESFPLTVTSAQKNPTAFYLCASSIKSGRASGELFFGEGSRLTVL.

The V and J genes are TRBV7-8 and TRBJ2-3; TRBD2 aligns across 7 bases. CDR1 and CDR2 (germline): SGHVS, FQNEAQ. The CDR3 sequence is 16 residues long. The V segment lost 5 bases and the J segment 4 bases; nucleotides outside the gene matches: 12. CDR3 sequence: CASSLLAAAPSDTQYF. The CDR3 region has the DNA TGTGCCAGCAGCCTCCTAGCGGCAGCCCCGTCAGATACGCAGTATTTT.

The V gene is TRBV18, the J gene TRBJ2-7; a weak D match, TRBD1 (6 bases). CDR3 size: 13 residues. CDR1 is KGHSH and CDR2 is LQKENI in the germline V gene. V was trimmed by 3 bases and J by 3 bases, leaving 9 bases between them. The CDR3 nucleotides read TGTGCCAGCTCACCGGGACACAACTACGAGCAGTACTTC. Translation gives CASSPGHNYEQYF.

The chain couples TRBV11-2 to TRBJ2-7; perhaps TRBD2 as D (5 bases). Trimming shortened V by 5 bases and J by 1 base, and 12 bases separated the two germline ends. The length of the CDR3 is 14 residues. Germline V gene data show CDR1 as SGHAT and CDR2 as FQNNGV. The CDR3 nucleotides are TGTGCCAGCAGCCAAGTTGCGGGTTCCTACGAGCAGTACTTC. As protein: CASSQVAGSYEQYF.

The J gene is TRBJ2-7, the V gene TRBV2; 7 bases match TRBD2. This CDR3 has 15 amino acids. The V gene end was trimmed by 4 bases and the J gene end by 5 bases; junction bases not matched to a gene: 11. The germline gives CDR1 SNHLY, CDR2 FYNNEI. The DNA of the CDR3 is TGTGCCAGCAGTGTAGCGCAGCGGGGATTGGACGAGCAGTACTTC. Amino acid sequence: CASSVAQRGLDEQYF. Together with reference TRBV2 and TRBJ2-7, the CDR3 gives the full variable domain: EPEVTQTPSHQVTQMGQEVILRCVPISNHLYFYWYRQILGQKVEFLVSFYNNEISEKSEIFDDQFSVERPDGSNFTLKIRSTKLEDSAMYFCASSVAQRGLDEQYFGPGTRLTVT.

The CDR3 sequence is CATSATGALEAGVGIDTQYF. DNA for the CDR3: TGTGCCACCAGTGCGACGGGGGCGCTGGAAGCGGGAGTGGGCATAGATACGCAGTATTTT. The chain couples TRBV24-1 to TRBJ2-3; 8 nucleotides align to TRBD2. Per the germline V gene, CDR1 is KGHDR and CDR2 is SFDVKD. V dropped 5 bases and J dropped 5; count of bases not matched to a gene: 23. The CDR3 length is 20 residues.

The genes are TRBV5-1 and TRBJ2-3; D is uncertain. The V gene's germline CDR1 is SGHRS and CDR2 YFSETQ. V lost 5 bases and J lost 1, with 11 bases in between. There are 14 residues in the CDR3. The CDR3 DNA sequence: TGCGCCAGCAGAAGAGAAGCCCGCACAGATACGCAGTATTTT. Its translation is CASRREARTDTQYF.

The chain couples TRBV27 to TRBJ2-3; tentative D call: TRBD1 (5 bases). Trimming took off 5 bases at V and 1 base at J, with 10 bases between the two ends. This CDR3 has 14 amino acids. Germline V gene lookup returns CDR1 MNHEY and CDR2 SMNVEV (reference sequence). The CDR3 DNA sequence: TGTGCCAGCAGTCTACAGACAGGCACAGATACGCAGTATTTT. As protein: CASSLQTGTDTQYF.

CDR3 loop: CASSFGKDQPQHF. The CDR3, as DNA: TGTGCCAGCAGCTTCGGGAAGGATCAGCCCCAGCATTTT. This sequence joins TRBV5-6 and TRBJ1-5; D not certain. Trimming shortened V by 2 bases and J by 5 bases, and 8 bases separated the two germline ends. Germline V CDR1 and CDR2: SGHDT, YYEEEE. This CDR3 region has 13 residues.

The V call is TRBV3-1 (or the pseudogene TRBV3-2), the J call TRBJ2-1; TRBD2 matches 8 bases. Germline CDR1 and CDR2: LGHDT and YNNKEL (reference sequence). CDR3 size: 15 residues. V lost 1 base, J lost 10 bases, and 9 bases stayed unmatched. The CDR3 spells CASSQVGSREAEQFF. The CDR3 nucleotides read TGTGCCAGCAGCCAAGTTGGGTCGCGGGAGGCCGAGCAGTTCTTC.

The V gene is TRBV5-1, the J gene TRBJ2-5; 12 nucleotides align to TRBD2. V lost 0 bases and J lost 3; bases outside the gene matches: 0. The germline gives CDR1 SGHRS, CDR2 YFSETQ. The CDR3 spans 15 residues. CDR3 sequence (DNA): TGCGCCAGCAGCTTGGGACTAGCGGGAGAAGAGACCCAGTACTTC. This gives the protein CASSLGLAGEETQYF.

V is TRBV9 and J is TRBJ1-2; D unresolved. V dropped 3 bases and J dropped 8 bases, with 14 bases sitting between them. The CDR3 sequence is 13 residues long. Germline CDR1 SGDLS, CDR2 YYNGEE. The CDR3 DNA sequence: TGTGCCAGCAGCGACCGGGCGGGCCGCGGCTACACCTTC. Its translation: CASSDRAGRGYTF.

This clone was recorded only once. The chain joins TRBV29-1 to TRBJ2-7, with D uncertain. This CDR3 has 11 residues. Germline V gives CDR1 SQVTM, CDR2 ANQGSEA. With 5 bases removed from V and 1 base from J, the gap between germline ends came to 6 bases. CDR3 nucleotides: TGCAGCGTTTTCCAGTCCTACGAGCAGTACTTC. Translated, it gives CSVFQSYEQYF.

The rearrangement uses TRBV6-5 and TRBJ1-2; a weak D match, TRBD1 (5 bases). Trimming removed 0 bases at V and 4 bases at J, with 15 bases between. CDR3 size: 16 residues. CDR1 is MNHEY and CDR2 is SVGAGI in the germline V gene. The CDR3: CASSYSRSGRVYGYTF. The CDR3 nucleotides are TGTGCCAGCAGTTACTCGCGGTCGGGCAGGGTCTATGGCTACACCTTC.

The gene calls are TRBV7-9 and TRBJ1-2, with TRBD1 matching over 10 bases. CDR1 SEHNR and CDR2 FQNEAQ come from the germline V gene (reference sequence). The CDR3 sequence is 14 residues long. J gave up 2 bases and V 10 bases, and 7 bases lay outside the gene matches. Written as DNA, the CDR3 is TGTGCCATCCCGGGACAGGGGAGGAACTATGGCTACACCTTC. As protein: CAIPGQGRNYGYTF. The full variable domain, in which reference TRBV7-9 and TRBJ1-2 provide the parts outside the CDR3, is DTGVSQNPRHKITKRGQNVTFRCDPISEHNRLYWYRQTLGQGPEFLTYFQNEAQLEKSRLLSDRFSAERPKGSFSTLEIQRTEQGDSAMYLCAIPGQGRNYGYTFGSGTRLTVV.

This chain joins TRBV12-1 and TRBJ1-5. TRBV12-1 is a pseudogene segment. The length of the CDR3 is 16 residues. The CDR3 region has the DNA TGTGCCAGCAGCTTTGCAGGGAGGGGGATTAATCAGCCCCAGCATTTT. It yields the protein CASSFAGRGINQPQHF.

The chain recombines TRBV18 with TRBJ2-3, with 11 bases matching TRBD2. The CDR3 sequence is 16 residues long. Germline lookup yields CDR1 KGHSH and CDR2 LQKENI. With V trimmed by 0 bases and J by 7 bases, 6 bases remained unmatched. CDR3 sequence: CASSPPIAGGSNTQYF. CDR3 DNA sequence: TGTGCCAGCTCACCACCGATAGCGGGAGGGTCGAATACGCAGTATTTT.

The chain links TRBV19 to TRBJ2-3; TRBD2 agrees at 8 bases. CDR1 and CDR2 from the germline V gene are LNHDA and SQIVND (reference sequence). There are 15 residues in the CDR3. V shed 1 base and J 4 bases; nucleotides not matched to a gene: 4. The CDR3 coding sequence is TGTGCCAGTAGTATAGGAGCGGGGGAGGCAGATACGCAGTATTTT. This encodes CASSIGAGEADTQYF.

The CDR3 reads CASRSGGTSVHEQYF. CDR3 DNA: TGTGCCAGCAGGTCAGGTGGGACTAGCGTCCACGAGCAGTACTTC. The chain combines TRBV6-5 with TRBJ2-7, with TRBD2 identical over 10 bases. J gave up 5 bases and V 6 bases, and 10 bases lay outside the gene matches. Germline assignment: CDR1 MNHEY and CDR2 SVGAGI. The CDR3 loop spans 15 amino acids.

This clone was picked up a small number of times. The V gene is TRBV4-2, the J gene TRBJ2-7; tentative D call: TRBD2 (5 bases). V shed 0 bases and J shed 1 base, with 16 bases lying between them. Looked up from germline, CDR1 is LGHNA and CDR2 is YNFKEQ. This CDR3 region has 17 residues. The DNA for the CDR3 is TGTGCCAGCAGCCAAGAAGTGGGCGGGTATGATTCCTACGAGCAGTACTTC. Amino acids: CASSQEVGGYDSYEQYF.

This clone was picked up a small number of times. This rearrangement joins TRBV15 to TRBJ2-4; tentatively, D is TRBD2 (6 bases). The CDR3 covers 15 residues. CDR1 LNHNV and CDR2 YYDKDF come from the germline V gene (reference sequence). V dropped 0 bases and J dropped 9 bases, with 15 bases sitting between them. The CDR3 coding sequence is TGTGCCACCAGCAGAGAAGTTGGGGGGAGCAGCATTCAGTACTTC. Its protein product is CATSREVGGSSIQYF. Combining the CDR3 with reference TRBV15 and TRBJ2-4 gives the whole variable domain DAMVIQNPRYQVTQFGKPVTLSCSQTLNHNVMYWYQQKSSQAPKLLFHYYDKDFNNEADTPDNFQSRRPNTSFCFLDIRSPGLGDTAMYLCATSREVGGSSIQYFGAGTRLSVL.

V usage is TRBV7-7 and J usage is TRBJ2-5, with 12 bases fitting TRBD2. Germline CDR1 is SSHAT and CDR2 is FNYEAQ (reference sequence). There are 16 residues in the CDR3. The V and J ends lost 3 bases and 7 bases, in that order; junction bases with no gene match: 9. The CDR3 sequence is CASSFPGTSGLSTQYF. As DNA, the CDR3 is TGTGCCAGCAGCTTCCCCGGGACTAGCGGGTTATCGACCCAGTACTTC.

The chain is built from TRBV9 and TRBJ2-5; a weak D match, TRBD2 (5 bases). V lost 4 bases and J lost 5, with 15 bases in between. Looked up from germline, CDR1 is SGDLS and CDR2 is YYNGEE. CDR3 size: 14 residues. The CDR3 nucleotides are TGTGCCAGCAGCCCGGGGTCTCGAGGGGAGACCCAGTACTTC. Its protein product is CASSPGSRGETQYF.

This sequence joins TRBV7-9 and TRBJ1-6, with 7 bases fitting TRBD1. Germline-derived CDR1 and CDR2 are SEHNR and FQNEAQ (reference sequence). The V and J ends lost 5 bases and 9 bases, in that order; junction bases with no gene match: 7. CDR3 size: 14 residues. CDR3 DNA sequence: TGTGCCAGCAGCCAACAGGGGAGTAGTTCACCCCTCCACTTT. Translated: CASSQQGSSSPLHF.

This sequence joins TRBV5-1 and TRBJ2-7; 9 nucleotides line up with TRBD2. The CDR3 is 16 residues long. V gave up 3 bases and J gave up 3 bases; unmatched junction bases: 10. Germline CDR1 is SGHRS and CDR2 is YFSETQ. The CDR3 DNA is TGCGCCAGCAGCTCCTCGACTAGCGGATGGGGCTACGAGCAGTACTTC. It codes for CASSSSTSGWGYEQYF. Complete variable domain (other parts from reference TRBV5-1 and TRBJ2-7): KAGVTQTPRYLIKTRGQQVTLSCSPISGHRSVSWYQQTPGQGLQFLFEYFSETQRNKGNFPGRFSGRQFSNSRSEMNVSTLELGDSALYLCASSSSTSGWGYEQYFGPGTRLTVT.

This clone occurred a few times. This chain uses TRBV7-2 with TRBJ2-7, with D possibly being TRBD1 (5 bases). The CDR3 covers 15 residues. CDR1 SGHTA and CDR2 FQGNSA come from the germline V gene. V lost 0 bases, J lost 2 bases, and 11 bases lay in between. The CDR3 sequence is CASSLAAGPTYEQYF. The CDR3 DNA reads as TGTGCCAGCAGCTTAGCGGCAGGGCCCACCTACGAGCAGTACTTC. Combining the CDR3 with reference TRBV7-2 and TRBJ2-7 gives the whole variable domain GAGVSQSPSNKVTEKGKDVELRCDPISGHTALYWYRQSLGQGLEFLIYFQGNSAPDKSGLPSDRFSAERTGGSVSTLTIQRTQQEDSAVYLCASSLAAGPTYEQYFGPGTRLTVT.